Following are 12 T cell receptor beta chains from one sample sequenced in a study of T cell repertoires in cytomegalovirus infection. TCRdb passed the reads through MiXCR, listing each CDR3 protein once. The sample lists under 850,000 distinct CDR3 sequences, approximately 34% occurring once. Material for sequencing was PBMCs. These receptor sequences come from a human donor in good health (CMV status not recorded). Some clones in this sample may be carry-over from other donors' samples.

The chain couples TRBV5-5 to TRBJ2-5, with 8 bases fitting TRBD2. CDR1 and CDR2 from the germline V gene are SGHKS and YYEKEE (reference sequence). V trimming: 4 bases; J trimming: 1 base; junction bases outside the gene matches: 12. The CDR3 is made up of 17 amino acids. CDR3: CASSPGKAGALQETQYF. Here the CDR3 DNA reads TGTGCCAGCAGCCCCGGGAAAGCGGGGGCCCTCCAAGAGACCCAGTACTTC.

This clonotype was detected many times. V usage is TRBV7-2 and J usage is TRBJ1-5; D remains ambiguous. V shed 4 bases and J shed 9 bases, with 19 bases lying between them. Germline lookup yields CDR1 SGHTA and CDR2 FQGNSA. CDR3 length: 15 residues. Written as DNA, the CDR3 is TGTGCCAGCAGCTCCGTTAGGTCGATCTCTGGGCCCCAGCATTTT. It is translated as CASSSVRSISGPQHF.

A word on this clonotype: One end of the junction does not line up with germline, which may come from a read error. The chain joins TRBV28 to TRBJ1-1, with TRBD1 matching over 10 bases. The CDR3 is 15 residues long. Germline V gene sequence: CDR1 MDHEN, CDR2 SYDVKM. The CDR3 region has the DNA TGTGACAGCCTAATAACCGGGACAGGGGTTCATGAAGCTTTCTTT. It yields the protein CDSLITGTGVHEAFF.

This clonotype was picked up one time. This chain joins TRBV25-1 and TRBJ2-2; perhaps TRBD2 as D (6 bases). CDR1 is MGHDK and CDR2 is SYGVNS in the germline V gene. V was clipped by 6 bases and J by 8 bases, with 22 bases between them. This CDR3 is 16 amino acids long. The CDR3 DNA is TGTGCCAGCAGGGACGCTCGGGGAGGCAGGCCGGGGGAGCTGTTTTTT. Translated: CASRDARGGRPGELFF.

This chain's CDR3 is CASSATGAVEAFF. The CDR3 DNA sequence: TGTGCCAGCAGCGCGACAGGGGCGGTTGAAGCTTTCTTT. V usage is TRBV7-6 and J usage is TRBJ1-1, with 8 bases that match TRBD1. Per the germline V gene, CDR1 is SGHVS and CDR2 is FNYEAQ. V shed 5 bases and J 7 bases; nucleotides not matched to a gene: 6. This CDR3 is built from 13 residues.

The V and J genes are TRBV7-2 and TRBJ2-5; 7 bases align to TRBD2. Trimming cost V 7 bases and J 4 bases; bases outside gene matches: 3. Germline V CDR1 and CDR2: SGHTA, FQGNSA. This CDR3 region has 12 residues. The CDR3 loop is CASKTGGETQYF. CDR3 nucleotide sequence: TGTGCCAGCAAAACGGGGGGAGAGACCCAGTACTTC.

This clonotype was picked up a small number of times. This rearrangement joins TRBV6-1 to TRBJ2-4, with D perhaps matching TRBD1 (5 bases). This CDR3 spans 16 amino acids. V lost 2 bases to trimming and J lost 2 bases, with 13 bases between them. The germline gives CDR1 MNHNS, CDR2 SASEGT. CDR3 residues: CASSENPGITKNIQYF. The DNA for the CDR3 is TGTGCCAGCAGTGAAAATCCAGGGATAACCAAAAACATTCAGTACTTC.

This chain uses TRBV20-1 with TRBJ2-4; the match to TRBD1 covers 7 bases. Germline-derived CDR1 and CDR2 are DFQATT and SNEGSKA (reference sequence). V trimming: 3 bases; J trimming: 0 bases; junction bases outside the gene matches: 8. The CDR3 covers 16 residues. This CDR3 reads CSASERQGRAKNIQYF. CDR3 nucleotide sequence: TGCAGTGCTAGTGAAAGACAGGGTCGAGCCAAAAACATTCAGTACTTC.

This clonotype showed up just a few times. Its ends do not fully match the called genes, so a read error is possible. The rearrangement uses TRBV4-1 and TRBJ2-3; 14 nucleotides agree with TRBD2. The CDR3 length is 16 residues. Germline-derived CDR1 and CDR2 are MGHRA and YSYEKL. CDR3 nucleotide sequence: TGTGCCAGCAGCCAGACTAGCGGGAGGGCCGGAGATACGCAGTATTTT. The encoded protein is CASSQTSGRAGDTQYF.

The rearrangement uses TRBV24-1 and TRBJ2-2; D is perhaps TRBD1 (6 bases). CDR3 length: 15 residues. In germline, CDR1 is KGHDR, CDR2 SFDVKD. Trimming shortened V by 4 bases and J by 6 bases, and 14 bases separated the two germline ends. In DNA form, the CDR3 reads TGTGCCACCAGTGACCCGGGACATGTGGCCGGGGAGCTGTTTTTT. Translation gives CATSDPGHVAGELFF.

The chain is built from TRBV28 and TRBJ2-1; TRBD2 matches at 14 bases. After removal of 5 bases from V and 0 bases from J, the junction contained 9 bases not matched to a gene. The CDR3 runs 19 residues. The V gene's germline CDR1 is MDHEN and CDR2 SYDVKM. This CDR3 reads CASSPSGLAGGVSYNEQFF. CDR3 nucleotide sequence: TGTGCCAGCAGTCCGAGTGGACTAGCGGGAGGTGTCTCCTACAATGAGCAGTTCTTC. Based on the CDR3 plus reference TRBV28 and TRBJ2-1, the full variable domain is DVKVTQSSRYLVKRTGEKVFLECVQDMDHENMFWYRQDPGLGLRLIYFSYDVKMKEKGDIPEGYSVSREKKERFSLILESASTNQTSMYLCASSPSGLAGGVSYNEQFFGPGTRLTVL.

This clonotype was detected only once. V and J are TRBV27 and TRBJ1-5; tentatively, D is TRBD1 (5 bases). V was cut by 8 bases and J by 1 base, with 15 bases left in between. Germline-derived CDR1 and CDR2 are MNHEY and SMNVEV (reference sequence). The CDR3 extends over 15 amino acids. The CDR3 bases are TGTGCCAGCGGGGCAGACTTTTTGAGCAATCAGCCCCAGCATTTT. Translated, it gives CASGADFLSNQPQHF.